This T cell receptor beta chain was recorded in a study of blood T cells in healthy people across ages. Study-wide points: Age brought a roughly linear fall in TCR beta diversity measured per million T cells. Researchers deemed the diversity estimates from one million T cells underestimates.

Next came a second PCR, run for roughly 6 to 11 cycles, which used a sample-barcoded 5' primer along with a J-beta primer mix. From the 5' RACE reads, TCRdb called clonotypes with MiXCR, one entry per CDR3 protein. The table records about 730,000 distinct CDR3 sequences, around 46% of them present only once. On this clonotype: Its cognate antigen is unknown.

The germline V and J ends were trimmed by 3 bases and 6 bases, with 12 bases remaining between them. The CDR3 length is 13 residues. Per germline, CDR1 SEHNR and CDR2 FQNEAQ (reference sequence). Investigators took around 11 milliliters of peripheral blood from every donor. The genes are TRBV7-9 and TRBJ2-7; D remains ambiguous. The sample taken for sequencing was blood. The receptor comes from a woman aged 55 to 70 in good health. CDR3 nucleotides: TGTGCCAGCAGCTTTAGGCTAGGTGGCGAGCAGTACTTC. Protein sequence: CASSFRLGGEQYF.